The present TCR beta chain was sequenced within a study of OX40 agonist ivuxolimab in advanced cancers. At the level of the study: Dose-escalation patients were diagnosed with hepatocellular carcinoma, melanoma, renal cell cancer or head and neck cancer.

Data came from immunoSEQ multiplex PCR; TCRdb stores just in-frame clones and leaves some out. Here the sample spans 40,000 to 50,000 clones, less than 90% being singletons. V lost 10 bases to trimming and J lost 6 bases; unmatched junction nucleotides: 11. The CDR3 covers 15 residues. CDR1 is LNHDA, CDR2 SQIVND, per germline (reference sequence). Source: CD4+ or CD8+ T cells sorted from blood, taken in a trial of the OX40 agonist ivuxolimab. The chain is built from TRBV19 and TRBJ2-1, with TRBD2 matching over 11 bases. The sequence was obtained from an adult with an advanced solid tumor such as melanoma, head and neck, liver or kidney cancer. The CDR3 sequence is CATSLAGGPFNEQFF. In DNA, the CDR3 is TGTGCCACCTCATTAGCGGGGGGGCCCTTCAATGAGCAGTTCTTC.